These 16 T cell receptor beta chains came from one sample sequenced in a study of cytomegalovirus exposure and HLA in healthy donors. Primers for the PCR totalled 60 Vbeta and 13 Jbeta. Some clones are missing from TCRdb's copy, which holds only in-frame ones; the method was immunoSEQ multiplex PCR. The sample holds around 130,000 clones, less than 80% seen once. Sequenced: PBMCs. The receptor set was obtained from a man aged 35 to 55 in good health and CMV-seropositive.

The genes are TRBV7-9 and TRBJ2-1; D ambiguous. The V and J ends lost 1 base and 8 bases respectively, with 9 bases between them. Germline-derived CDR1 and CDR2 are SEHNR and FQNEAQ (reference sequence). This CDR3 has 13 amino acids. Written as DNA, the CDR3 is TGTGCCAGCAGCTTAGGCGCGAATGATGAGCAGTTCTTC. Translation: CASSLGANDEQFF.

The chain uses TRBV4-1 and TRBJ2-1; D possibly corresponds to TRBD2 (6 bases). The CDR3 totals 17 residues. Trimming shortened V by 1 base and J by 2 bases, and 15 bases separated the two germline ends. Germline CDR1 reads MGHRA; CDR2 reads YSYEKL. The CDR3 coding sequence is TGCGCCAGCAGCCAAGGGCCAAGCGGGTCTGCCTACAATGAGCAGTTCTTC. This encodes CASSQGPSGSAYNEQFF.

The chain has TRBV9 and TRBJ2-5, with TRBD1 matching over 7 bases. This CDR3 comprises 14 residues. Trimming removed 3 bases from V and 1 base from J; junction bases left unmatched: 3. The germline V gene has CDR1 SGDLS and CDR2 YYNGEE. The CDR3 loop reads CASSGGTVQETQYF. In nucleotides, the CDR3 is TGTGCCAGCAGCGGAGGGACAGTCCAAGAGACCCAGTACTTC. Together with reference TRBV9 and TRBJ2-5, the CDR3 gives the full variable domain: DSGVTQTPKHLITATGQRVTLRCSPRSGDLSVYWYQQSLDQGLQFLIQYYNGEERAKGNILERFSAQQFPDLHSELNLSSLELGDSALYFCASSGGTVQETQYFGPGTRLLVL.

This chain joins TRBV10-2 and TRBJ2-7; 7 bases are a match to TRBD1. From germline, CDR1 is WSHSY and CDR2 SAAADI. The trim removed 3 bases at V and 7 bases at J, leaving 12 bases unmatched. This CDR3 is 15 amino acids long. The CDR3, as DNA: TGCGCCAGCAGTGACCCCAGACAGGGTCCGCGGGAGCAGTACTTC. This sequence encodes CASSDPRQGPREQYF.

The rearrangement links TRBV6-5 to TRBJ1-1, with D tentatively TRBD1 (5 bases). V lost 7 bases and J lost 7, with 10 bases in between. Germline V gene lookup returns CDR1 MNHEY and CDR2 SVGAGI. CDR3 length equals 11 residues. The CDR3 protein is CASKGQGEAFF. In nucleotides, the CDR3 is TGTGCCAGCAAGGGGCAGGGTGAAGCTTTCTTT.

DNA of the CDR3: TGTGCCAGCAGGGGAACAGGGGCCTACGGAAACACCATATATTTT. This translates into CASRGTGAYGNTIYF. The chain has TRBV28 and TRBJ1-3, with TRBD1 identical over 7 bases. The germline V gene has CDR1 MDHEN and CDR2 SYDVKM. Germline trimming cut 6 bases from V and 4 bases from J; bases unmatched to any gene: 9. This CDR3 contains 15 residues.

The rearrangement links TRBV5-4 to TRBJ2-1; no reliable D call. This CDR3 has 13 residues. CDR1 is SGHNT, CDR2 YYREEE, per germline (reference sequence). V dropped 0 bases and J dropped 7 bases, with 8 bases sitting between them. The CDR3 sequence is CASSLEPKNEQFF. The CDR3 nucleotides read TGTGCCAGCAGCTTGGAGCCTAAGAATGAGCAGTTCTTC.

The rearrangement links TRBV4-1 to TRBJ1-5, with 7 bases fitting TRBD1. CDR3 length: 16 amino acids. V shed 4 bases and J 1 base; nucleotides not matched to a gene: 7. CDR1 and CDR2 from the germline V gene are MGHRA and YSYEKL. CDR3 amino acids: CASSLTDRASNQPQHF. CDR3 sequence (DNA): TGCGCCAGCAGCCTAACCGACAGGGCGAGCAATCAGCCCCAGCATTTT.

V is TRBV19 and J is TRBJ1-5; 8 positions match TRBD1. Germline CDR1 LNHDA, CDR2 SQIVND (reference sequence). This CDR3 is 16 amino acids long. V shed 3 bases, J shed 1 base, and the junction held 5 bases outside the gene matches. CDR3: CASSIPHRGSNQPQHF. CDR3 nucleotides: TGTGCCAGTAGTATCCCCCACAGGGGGAGCAATCAGCCCCAGCATTTT. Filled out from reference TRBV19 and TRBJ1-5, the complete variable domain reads DGGITQSPKYLFRKEGQNVTLSCEQNLNHDAMYWYRQDPGQGLRLIYYSQIVNDFQKGDIAEGYSVSREKKESFPLTVTSAQKNPTAFYLCASSIPHRGSNQPQHFGDGTRLSIL.

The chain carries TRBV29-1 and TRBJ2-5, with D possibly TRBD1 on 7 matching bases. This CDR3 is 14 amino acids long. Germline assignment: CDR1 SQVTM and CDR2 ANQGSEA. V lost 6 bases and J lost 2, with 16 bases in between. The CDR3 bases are TGCAGCGTCGACCTGGGGGGACAGCAAGAGACCCAGTACTTC. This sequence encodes CSVDLGGQQETQYF.

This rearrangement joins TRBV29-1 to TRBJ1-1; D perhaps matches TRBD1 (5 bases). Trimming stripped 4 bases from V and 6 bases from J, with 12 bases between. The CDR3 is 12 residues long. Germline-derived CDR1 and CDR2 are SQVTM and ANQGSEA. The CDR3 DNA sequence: TGCAGCGTTGGGAACTTAGGGGCTGAAGCTTTCTTT. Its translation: CSVGNLGAEAFF.

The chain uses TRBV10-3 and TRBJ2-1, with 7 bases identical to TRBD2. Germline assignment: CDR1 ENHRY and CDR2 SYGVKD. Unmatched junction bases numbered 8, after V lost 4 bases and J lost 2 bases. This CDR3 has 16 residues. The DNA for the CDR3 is TGTGCCATCAGTGTACTAGCGTCGATCGCCTACAATGAGCAGTTCTTC. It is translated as CAISVLASIAYNEQFF.

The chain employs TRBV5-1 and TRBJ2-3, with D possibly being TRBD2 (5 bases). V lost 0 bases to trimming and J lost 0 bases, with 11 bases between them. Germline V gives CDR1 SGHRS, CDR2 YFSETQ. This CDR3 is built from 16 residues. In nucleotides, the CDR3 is TGCGCCAGCAGCTTGGGTTCAGGACTCAGCACAGATACGCAGTATTTT. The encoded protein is CASSLGSGLSTDTQYF.

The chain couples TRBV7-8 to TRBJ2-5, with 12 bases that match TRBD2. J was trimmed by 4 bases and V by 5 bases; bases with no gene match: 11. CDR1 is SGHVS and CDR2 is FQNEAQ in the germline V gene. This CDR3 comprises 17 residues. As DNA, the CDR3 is TGTGCCAGCAGCCCCGGGCCGACTAGCGGGAGCGGAGAGACCCAGTACTTC. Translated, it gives CASSPGPTSGSGETQYF.

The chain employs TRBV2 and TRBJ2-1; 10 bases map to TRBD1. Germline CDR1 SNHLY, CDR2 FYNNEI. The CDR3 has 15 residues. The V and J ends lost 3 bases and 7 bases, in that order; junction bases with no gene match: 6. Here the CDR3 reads CASSEDRGFGNEQFF. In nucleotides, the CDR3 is TGTGCCAGCAGTGAGGACAGGGGGTTCGGAAATGAGCAGTTCTTC.

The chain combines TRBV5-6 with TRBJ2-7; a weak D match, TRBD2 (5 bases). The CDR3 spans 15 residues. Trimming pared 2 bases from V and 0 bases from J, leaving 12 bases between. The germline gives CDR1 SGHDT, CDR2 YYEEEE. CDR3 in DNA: TGTGCCAGCAGCTTCCCGGACGGAGGCTCCTACGAGCAGTACTTC. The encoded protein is CASSFPDGGSYEQYF.